This paragraph reports one TCR beta chain. Measured with immunoSEQ multiplex PCR; TCRdb has only the in-frame clones, and not every one. Of under 55,000 clones in the sample, about 85% were seen once. These data originate in a study of blood T cell repertoires in COVID-19. Study in general: There were acute and convalescent COVID-19 samples, and they came from the United States, Italy and Spain.

This CDR3 has 16 residues. Losses at the gene ends were 2 bases for V and 7 bases for J; bases not matched to a gene: 10. Germline-derived CDR1 and CDR2 are SEHNR and FQNEAQ (reference sequence). This TCR derives from a man in his fifties with acute or convalescent COVID-19. Sequences were obtained from peripheral blood. The V call is TRBV7-9, the J call TRBJ2-1; 8 bases line up with TRBD2. The CDR3 sequence is CASSLRGLAGFNEQFF. The DNA of the CDR3 is TGTGCCAGCAGCTTACGGGGATTAGCGGGGTTTAATGAGCAGTTCTTC.